This TCR beta chain was retrieved from a study of T cells after yellow fever vaccination. Study in general: Researchers used SMART-Seq v4 Ultra Low Input to prepare fractions that had low cell numbers. General observations from the study: The presence of abundant clonotypes contaminating from the bulk population was possible in FACS-sorted repertoires. Re-detected after boosting: most primary clones, approximately 97% of CD4 and about 89% of CD8.

V was clipped by 4 bases and J by 4 bases, with 11 bases between them. This CDR3 has 12 amino acids. Germline assignment: CDR1 SQVTM and CDR2 ANQGSEA. This clonotype was observed a few times. Antigen specificity is unknown. The 5'RACE template-switching step produced TCR cDNA and added a universal primer site and UMIs. TCRdb called the 5' RACE reads again in MiXCR, with one record for every CDR3 protein. The data hold roughly 160,000 distinct CDR3 sequences, with approximately 10% observed a single time. V gene TRBV29-1 combines with J gene TRBJ2-7; TRBD1 might be the D (5 bases). This receptor was obtained from a young man who received the YFV17D yellow fever vaccine. Sequencing used CD8+ T cells sorted from PBMCs, obtained 45 days after the yellow fever booster vaccination. This chain's CDR3 is CSVVNRQYEQYF. In nucleotides, the CDR3 is TGCAGCGTTGTCAACAGGCAGTACGAGCAGTACTTC.